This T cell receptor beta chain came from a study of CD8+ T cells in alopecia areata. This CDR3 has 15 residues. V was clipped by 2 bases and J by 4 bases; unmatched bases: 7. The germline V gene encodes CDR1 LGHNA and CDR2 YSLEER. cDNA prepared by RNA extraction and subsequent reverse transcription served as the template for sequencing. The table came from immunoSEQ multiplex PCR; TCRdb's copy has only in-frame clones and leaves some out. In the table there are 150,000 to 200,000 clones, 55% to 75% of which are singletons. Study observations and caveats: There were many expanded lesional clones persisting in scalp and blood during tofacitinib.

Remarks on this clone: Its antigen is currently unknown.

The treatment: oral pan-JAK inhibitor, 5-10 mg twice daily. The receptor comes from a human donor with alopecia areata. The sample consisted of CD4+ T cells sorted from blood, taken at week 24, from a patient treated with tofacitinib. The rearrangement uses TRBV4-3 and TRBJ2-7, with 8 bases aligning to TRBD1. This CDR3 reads CASSQLQGARYEQYF. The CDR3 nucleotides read TGCGCCAGCAGCCAACTCCAGGGGGCGCGGTACGAGCAGTACTTC.